The entry that follows covers one T cell receptor (beta chain) sequence. This clone's antigen is unknown. No base quality values were provided; no much bigger clone lies one nucleotide off. V gives up 4 bases and J gives up 4 bases, and the segment between their germline ends measures 13 bases. The CDR3 spans 15 residues, from the cysteine through the phenylalanine. CDR3 DNA is the only sequence kept; it has 45 bases, read in frame from the first base. From the germline V gene, CDR1 is ENHRY and CDR2 is SYGVKD. This sample was taken from a study of OX40 agonist ivuxolimab in advanced cancers. Context from the whole study: Ivuxolimab was an agonistic, fully human IgG2 monoclonal antibody directed against OX40 (CD134), a costimulatory receptor. Intravenous ivuxolimab was administered to patients every 2 weeks at six dose levels: 0.01, 0.1, 0.3, 1.5, 3 and 10 mg/kg. Of the roughly 50 dose-escalation patients, hepatocellular carcinoma was present in 19, melanoma in roughly 15, renal cell carcinoma in 9 and head and neck cancer in 9. A male proportion of roughly 80% and a mean age of around 60 years, ranging from about 20 to 85, were recorded for the dose-escalation cohort. Patients were allowed to have had prior anti-PD-1, anti-PD-L1 or anti-CTLA-4 therapy, and approximately 40% of the dose-escalation patients had been treated with checkpoint inhibitors. Partial responses occurred in three dose-escalation patients: two with cutaneous melanoma and one with hepatocellular carcinoma. Peripheral TCRbeta sequencing aimed to test whether ivuxolimab altered TCR sequence diversity and caused clonal T-cell expansion. The monotherapy dose-escalation portion (N of about 50 patients) of the phase I ivuxolimab trial is reported in the paper. The study at large found these results: Low levels of normalized T-cell clonal expansion were also seen in some nonresponding patients. In the 0.1-3.0 mg/kg groups, partial responders were among the patients with the lowest normalized peripheral clonal expansion, particularly in CD8+ T cells. After ivuxolimab, more expanded clones were found on average in CD8+ T cells than in CD4+ T cells. Clonal expansion of both CD4+ and CD8+ blood T cells was observed from baseline to week 6 at doses 0.1 to 3.0 mg/kg. Antigen specificity was not determined for the clonally expanded peripheral T cells.

For sequencing of the TCRbeta CDR3 region, genomic DNA was extracted from the sorted cells. The immunoSEQ Assay was used for sequencing of TCRbeta CDR3 regions. Not all clones reach the TCRdb copy of this immuneACCESS table, which keeps in-frame sequences only. Checked studies attribute under half of the gap to unresolved V genes and leave the rest unexplained. This sample gives 60,000 to 85,000 clones in total; over 70% of them show up just once. The ten largest clones capture 6.9% of the sample. The trial excluded patients who had a history of autoimmune disease or who were on systemic immunosuppression. Peripheral blood for TCR sequencing was drawn from every dose cohort at baseline, at cycle 4 day 1 and at cycle 7 day 1. The samples were drawn from a first-in-human, open-label, multicenter phase I dose-escalation trial of ivuxolimab. Adults with locally advanced or metastatic melanoma, renal cell carcinoma, hepatocellular carcinoma or head and neck squamous cell carcinoma were enrolled in the trial. Before TCR sequencing, CD4+ T cells and CD8+ T cells were sorted from peripheral blood as separate populations.

The V gene is TRBV10-3 and the J gene is TRBJ2-2; the best D guess is TRBD2, with 5 bases matching. Specimen: CD4+ or CD8+ T cells sorted from blood, collected in a trial of the OX40 agonist ivuxolimab. This TCR was recovered from an adult with an advanced solid tumor such as melanoma, head and neck, liver or kidney cancer. The encoded CDR3 is CAISGGGSGTGELFF. The DNA is as follows: TGTGCCATCAGTGGCGGCGGGTCGGGCACCGGGGAGCTGTTTTTT.